What follows is one T cell receptor (beta chain) and its context. The entry originates in a study of blood T cell repertoires in COVID-19. Study in general: Specimens from acute and convalescent COVID-19 originated in the United States, Italy and Spain.

The CDR3 has 17 residues. CDR1 is SGDLS and CDR2 is YYNGEE in the germline V gene. With 4 bases clipped from V and 3 bases from J, the junction kept 15 bases outside the gene matches. TCRdb's copy holds only in-frame clones and misses some; the assay was immunoSEQ multiplex PCR. The sample records about 67,000 clones, over 75% being singletons. This sequence joins TRBV9 and TRBJ1-2, with 7 nucleotides matching TRBD1. This sequence originates from a woman aged 55-70 years with acute or convalescent COVID-19. The sample taken for sequencing was peripheral blood. CDR3 nucleotide sequence: TGTGCCAGCAGCACCAGACAGGGCATCACCTGGGACTATGGCTACACCTTC. This encodes CASSTRQGITWDYGYTF.